This TCR beta chain stems from a study of blood T cell repertoires in COVID-19. Overall study context: Specimens from acute and convalescent COVID-19 originated in the United States, Italy and Spain. T cells, B-cell-depleted T cells, or PBMCs supplied cDNA or gDNA.

Under the authors' procedure: Amplification from reference gene primers served as the basis for estimated nucleated cell counts. The assay was immunoSEQ multiplex PCR, and TCRdb's table has in-frame clones only and misses some. Clonal size and the V and J genes are those of that table, whereas D and trimming came from the DNA. Of about 74,000 clones in the sample, approximately 91% were seen once. This CDR3 spans 15 amino acids. The V gene lost 3 bases and the J gene lost 9 bases, with 15 bases spanning the gap. CDR1 is MDHEN, CDR2 SYDVKM, per germline. Seattle patients were enrolled while actively infected and followed longitudinally.

Sequences were obtained from peripheral blood. The chain links TRBV28 to TRBJ1-6; perhaps TRBD1 as D (6 bases). This TCR was recovered from a middle-aged man with COVID-19, enrolled during active disease. The CDR3 DNA reads as TGTGCCAGCAGTTTTTCTGACAGGAGGAGTTCACCCCTCCACTTT. This gives the protein CASSFSDRRSSPLHF.